A single sample is the source of the 5 T cell receptor beta chains below, sequenced in a study of technical replicates of blood from a handful of donors. Sequenced by immunoSEQ multiplex PCR; TCRdb stores in-frame clones only, minus some. Counted here are about 48,000 clones, approximately 90% occurring once; the ten biggest clones make up under 5%. The sample was PBMCs. These receptors all stem from a human donor in good health. Some clones in this sample may be carry-over from other donors' samples.

CDR3 residues: CASSYLWEETGELFF. As DNA, the CDR3 is TGTGCCAGCAGTTACCTTTGGGAGGAAACCGGGGAGCTGTTTTTT. The chain couples TRBV6-5 to TRBJ2-2, with D possibly being TRBD2 (6 bases). The CDR3 has 15 residues. Germline CDR1 MNHEY, CDR2 SVGAGI. Trimming pared 2 bases from V and 5 bases from J, leaving 12 bases between.

This rearrangement joins TRBV6-6 to TRBJ2-7, with 9 bases matching TRBD1. V was clipped by 5 bases and J by 7 bases; unmatched bases: 6. The CDR3 covers 13 residues. CDR1 is MNHNY and CDR2 is SVGAGI in the germline V gene (reference sequence). For the CDR3, the DNA is TGTGCCAGCAGTAAACAGGGGGCGCATGAGCAGTACTTC. It translates to CASSKQGAHEQYF.

The chain joins TRBV5-1 to TRBJ1-2, with D possibly TRBD1 on 5 matching bases. The CDR3 extends over 12 amino acids. Deletions cut 5 bases from V and 8 bases from J, with 13 bases between. The germline V gene encodes CDR1 SGHRS and CDR2 YFSETQ. The chain's CDR3 is CASRSDRGGYTF. The CDR3 coding sequence is TGCGCCAGCAGATCCGACCGGGGGGGCTACACCTTC.

The chain joins TRBV5-6 to TRBJ1-2; 9 bases are a match to TRBD1. Germline V gene lookup returns CDR1 SGHDT and CDR2 YYEEEE. The CDR3 has 13 amino acids. Unmatched junction bases numbered 8, after V lost 6 bases and J lost 8 bases. CDR3: CASNLGQGGGYTF. The CDR3 DNA reads TGTGCCAGCAACCTGGGACAGGGCGGAGGCTACACCTTC.

The chain has TRBV13 and TRBJ2-5; 14 positions match TRBD2. Germline values: CDR1 PRHDT, CDR2 FYEKMQ (reference sequence). Losses at the gene ends were 4 bases for V and 1 base for J; bases not matched to a gene: 8. CDR3 length equals 18 residues. The CDR3 protein is CASSSGTSGSETQETQYF. Here the CDR3 DNA reads TGTGCCAGCAGCTCGGGGACTAGCGGGAGCGAAACCCAAGAGACCCAGTACTTC.